This is a list of T cell receptor beta chains from one sample in a study of PD-L1 blockade in urothelial cancer. The table came from immunoSEQ multiplex PCR; TCRdb's copy has only in-frame clones and leaves some out. The data show 27,000 or so clones, with more than 85% seen just once and over 1.5% held by the top ten. This specimen consisted of PBMCs, obtained around atezolizumab (anti-PD-L1) treatment. These receptor sequences come from a man in his fifties with urothelial cancer. CDR3s leave out the opening cysteine and the closing phenylalanine or tryptophan. Each record gives: clone size, J gene, V gene, CDR3 protein. Clone size appears in some rows only: once, few, many, or a class for an expanded clone.

>-|TRBJ2-1|TRBV19
ASRPGLAVDEQF
>once|TRBJ1-2|TRBV7-2
ASSLDRANYGYT
>-|TRBJ2-7|TRBV9
ASSGAGTSFDEQY
>-|TRBJ2-2|TRBV5-1
ASSLGTRVAGELF
>-|TRBJ2-7|TRBV7-6
ASSPSGGLLQY
>-|TRBJ2-1|TRBV11-2
ASSSIRTSGDTYNEQF
>-|TRBJ2-1|TRBV9
ASSVLDRVGNEQF
>-|TRBJ2-7|TRBV2
AKRRTGVNEQY
>-|TRBJ1-5|TRBV15
ATSPPLAHPNQPQH
>-|TRBJ2-2|TRBV28
ASSLLAGGTGELF
>once|TRBJ1-2|TRBV29-1
SVTTLGLEDYGYT
>-|TRBJ1-2|TRBV4-2
ASSPIQGANYGYT
>-|TRBJ2-3|TRBV7-2
ASSLGGTNTDTQY
>-|TRBJ1-4|TRBV30
AWSLGGATNEKLF
>-|TRBJ1-1|TRBV6-6
ASRSTGATEAF
>-|TRBJ1-3|TRBV11-2
ASSLVPGQSGNTIY
>-|TRBJ1-1|TRBV6-5
ASSYDGGTEAF
>-|TRBJ2-1|TRBV11-3
ASSEPPSREQF